The clone carrying this TCR beta chain was detected once. Its antigen is unidentified. The authors reverse transcribed about 0.5 to 1 ug RNA with random hexamers. TCRdb passed the immunoSEQ multiplex PCR reads through MiXCR, listing each CDR3 protein once. The data contain about 200,000 distinct CDR3 sequences, 90% to 96% of them singletons. The sample originates from a study of CD8 T cells in Susac syndrome. General study points: The study recognized that the number of individuals in its TCR sequencing and HLA analysis was relatively small.

CDR1 is GTSNPN and CDR2 is SVGIG in the germline V gene (reference sequence). V dropped 5 bases and J dropped 3 bases, with 5 bases sitting between them. The CDR3 covers 11 residues. Control patients had untreated stable or active relapsing-remitting multiple sclerosis by revised McDonald criteria. Sequenced input: CD4+ T cells from PBMCs. The chain has TRBV30 and TRBJ2-1; D is ambiguous. The sequence was collected from a human donor with multiple sclerosis. The CDR3 nucleotides read TGTGCCTGGGAGGACTACAATGAGCAGTTCTTC. It codes for CAWEDYNEQFF.